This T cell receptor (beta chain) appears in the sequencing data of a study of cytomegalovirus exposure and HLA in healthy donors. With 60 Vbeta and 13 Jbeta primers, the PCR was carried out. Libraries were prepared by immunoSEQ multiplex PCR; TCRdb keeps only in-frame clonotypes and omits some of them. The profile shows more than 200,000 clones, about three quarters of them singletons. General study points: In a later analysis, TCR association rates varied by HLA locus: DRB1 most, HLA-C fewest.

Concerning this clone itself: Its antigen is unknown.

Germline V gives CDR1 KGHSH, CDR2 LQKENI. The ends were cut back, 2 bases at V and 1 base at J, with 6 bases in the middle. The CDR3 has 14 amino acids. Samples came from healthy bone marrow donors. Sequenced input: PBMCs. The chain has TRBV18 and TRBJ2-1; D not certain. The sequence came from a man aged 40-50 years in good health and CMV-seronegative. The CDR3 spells CASSPEDSYNEQFF. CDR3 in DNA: TGTGCCAGCTCACCAGAGGATTCCTACAATGAGCAGTTCTTC. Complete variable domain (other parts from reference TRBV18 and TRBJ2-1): NAGVMQNPRHLVRRRGQEARLRCSPMKGHSHVYWYRQLPEEGLKFMVYLQKENIIDESGMPKERFSAEFPKEGPSILRIQQVVRGDSAAYFCASSPEDSYNEQFFGPGTRLTVL.